Listed below are T cell receptor beta chains from one sample, sequenced in a study of blood T cell repertoires in COVID-19. Sequencing used immunoSEQ multiplex PCR; TCRdb keeps in-frame clones, though not all of them. In the table there are about 220,000 clones, approximately 86% of which are singletons. The sample consisted of peripheral blood. Receptor source: a woman of 80 years or more with acute or convalescent COVID-19. Each CDR3 is given with its conserved first and last residue. A D gene is named only where the DNA matches it firmly. Not all rows give a size; the values are once, few, many and, for expanded clones, a class.

TRBD1	TRBV11-2	TRBJ1-5	few	CASSLDRINQPQHF
.	TRBV5-4	TRBJ1-1	.	CATRQGLNTEAFF
.	TRBV7-2	TRBJ1-1	.	CASSGGVMNTEAFF
.	TRBV5-6	TRBJ1-1	.	CVSSLLWETEAFF
.	TRBV12-3/TRBV12-4	TRBJ2-7	few	CASSSGHQQYF
TRBD1	TRBV7-8	TRBJ2-7	few	CASSRSQGAPYEQYF
.	TRBV6-1	TRBJ2-7	.	CASSWIQNEQYF
.	TRBV4-1	TRBJ1-3	.	CASSSQPYRMSSGNTIYF
.	TRBV7-3	TRBJ2-1	once	CASSLWDSDNEQFF
TRBD2	TRBV7-3	TRBJ2-1	.	CASSLGGGRYNEQFF
TRBD2	TRBV7-2	TRBJ2-5	.	CASSSRLAGEETQYF
.	TRBV27	TRBJ1-2	.	CASSSGSWGYTF
TRBD2	TRBV29-1	TRBJ2-5	.	CSVGPFSEARLAGEQETQYF
TRBD1	TRBV5-6	TRBJ2-2	.	CASSLGQFELFF
.	TRBV7-2	TRBJ1-4	.	CASSWGGGGEKLFF
.	TRBV9	TRBJ1-2	.	CASSADLSGGYTF
TRBD1	TRBV9	TRBJ1-2	.	CASSPDAVGTASGYTF
TRBD1	TRBV29-1	TRBJ1-5	.	CSVGQGPNQPQHF
TRBD2	TRBV5-1	TRBJ2-3	.	CASSLSGAKDTQYF
TRBD1	TRBV7-3	TRBJ1-1	.	CASADRGGSTEAFF
.	TRBV11-2	TRBJ1-1	.	CASSFRPTWNTEAFF
TRBD1	TRBV11-3	TRBJ1-1	.	CASSWTGPGQAFF
TRBD1	TRBV6-5	TRBJ1-1	.	CASKGQLNTEAFF
.	TRBV20-1	TRBJ1-6	.	CSASRGSNSPLHF
.	TRBV3-1/TRBV3-2	TRBJ1-1	.	CASSPDRDYTEAFF
.	TRBV7-2	TRBJ1-5	.	CASSLDYSNQPQHF
TRBD1	TRBV19	TRBJ1-5	once	CASRGRGPNQPQHF
.	TRBV12-3/TRBV12-4	TRBJ2-1	.	CASSPDEGEQFF
TRBD1	TRBV10-3	TRBJ1-6	.	CATLQSGQGGDNSPLHF
TRBD2	TRBV6-1	TRBJ2-4	once	CASSVDGGGSGNIQYF
TRBD1	TRBV5-6	TRBJ1-6	.	CASSSGTGFSYNSPLHF
.	TRBV28	TRBJ2-1	.	CASSRLYNEQFF
.	TRBV28	TRBJ1-5	.	CASSTGVQPQHF
TRBD2	TRBV4-2	TRBJ2-7	.	CASSQGLAGGSSYEQYF
.	TRBV7-3	TRBJ2-1	once	CASSVEQEQFF
.	TRBV7-3	TRBJ2-5	.	CASSRSAGFQETQYF